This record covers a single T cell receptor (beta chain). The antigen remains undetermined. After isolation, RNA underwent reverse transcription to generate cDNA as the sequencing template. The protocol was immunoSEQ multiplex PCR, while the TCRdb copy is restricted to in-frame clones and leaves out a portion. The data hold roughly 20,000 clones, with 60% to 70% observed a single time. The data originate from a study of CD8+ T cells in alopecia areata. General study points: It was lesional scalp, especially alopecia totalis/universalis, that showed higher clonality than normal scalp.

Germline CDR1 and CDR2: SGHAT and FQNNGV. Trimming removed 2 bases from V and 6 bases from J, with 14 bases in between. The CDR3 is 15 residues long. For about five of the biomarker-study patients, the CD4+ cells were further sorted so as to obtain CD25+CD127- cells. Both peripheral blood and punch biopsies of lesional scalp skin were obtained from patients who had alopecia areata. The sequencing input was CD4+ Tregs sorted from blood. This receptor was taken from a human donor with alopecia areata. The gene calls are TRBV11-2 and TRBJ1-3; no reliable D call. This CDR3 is CASSLPDPMINTIYF. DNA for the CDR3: TGTGCCAGCAGCTTACCTGACCCGATGATAAACACCATATATTTT.